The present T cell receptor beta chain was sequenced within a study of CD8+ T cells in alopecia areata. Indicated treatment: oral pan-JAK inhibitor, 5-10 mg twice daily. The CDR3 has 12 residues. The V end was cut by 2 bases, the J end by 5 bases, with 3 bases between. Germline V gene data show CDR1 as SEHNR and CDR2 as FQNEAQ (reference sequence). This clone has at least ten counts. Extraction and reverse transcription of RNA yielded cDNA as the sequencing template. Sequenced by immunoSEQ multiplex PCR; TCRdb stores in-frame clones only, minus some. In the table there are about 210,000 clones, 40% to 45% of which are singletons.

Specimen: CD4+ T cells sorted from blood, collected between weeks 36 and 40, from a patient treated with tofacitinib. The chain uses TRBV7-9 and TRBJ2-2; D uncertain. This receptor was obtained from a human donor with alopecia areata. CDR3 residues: CASSLLTGELFF. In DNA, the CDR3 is TGTGCCAGCAGCTTATTGACCGGGGAGCTGTTTTTT.